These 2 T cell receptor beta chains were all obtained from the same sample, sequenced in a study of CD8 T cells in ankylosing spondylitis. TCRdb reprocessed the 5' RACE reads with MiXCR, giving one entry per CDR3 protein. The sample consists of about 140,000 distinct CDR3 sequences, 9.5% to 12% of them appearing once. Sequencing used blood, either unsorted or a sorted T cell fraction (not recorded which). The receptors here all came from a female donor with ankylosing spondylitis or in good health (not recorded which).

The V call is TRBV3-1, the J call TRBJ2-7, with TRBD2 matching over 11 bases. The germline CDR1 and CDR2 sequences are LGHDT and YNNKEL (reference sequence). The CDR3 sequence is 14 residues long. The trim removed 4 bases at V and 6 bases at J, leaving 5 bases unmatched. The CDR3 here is CASSLAGGPGEQYF. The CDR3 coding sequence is TGTGCCAGCAGCCTAGCGGGAGGGCCAGGCGAGCAGTACTTC.

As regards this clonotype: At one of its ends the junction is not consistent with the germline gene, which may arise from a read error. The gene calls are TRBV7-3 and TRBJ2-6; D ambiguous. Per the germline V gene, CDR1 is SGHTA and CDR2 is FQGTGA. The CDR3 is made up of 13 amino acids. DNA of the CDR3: TGTGCCAGCAGCTTAACTGGGACCAACGTCCTGACTTTC. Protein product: CASSLTGTNVLTF.